These 13 T cell receptor beta chains originate from one sample sequenced in a study of T cell responses to AZD1222 COVID-19 vaccine. Sequenced by immunoSEQ multiplex PCR; TCRdb stores in-frame clones only, minus some. The sample lists fewer than 150,000 clones, approximately 93% seen once, with roughly 0.96% in the top ten. The sequencing used peripheral blood, collected on day 0 of AZD1222 vaccination. Receptor source: an adult in good health.

The chain couples TRBV6-5 to TRBJ1-6; D uncertain. Trimming shortened V by 0 bases and J by 9 bases, and 6 bases separated the two germline ends. Per germline, CDR1 MNHEY and CDR2 SVGAGI. This CDR3 has 13 amino acids. CDR3 sequence (DNA): TGTGCCAGCAGTTACTCAAGTATTTCACCCCTCCACTTT. It yields the protein CASSYSSISPLHF.

This rearrangement joins TRBV2 to TRBJ2-2; 7 bases agree with TRBD1. CDR1 SNHLY and CDR2 FYNNEI come from the germline V gene. J lost 3 bases, V lost 5 bases, and 6 bases had no gene match. This CDR3 is built from 15 residues. The CDR3, as DNA: TGTGCCAGCAGTCTTAACAGGGGTGACACCGGGGAGCTGTTTTTT. Its protein is CASSLNRGDTGELFF.

The chain recombines TRBV27 with TRBJ2-7, with 9 bases lining up with TRBD1. V lost 6 bases to trimming and J lost 5 bases; unmatched junction nucleotides: 5. Germline-derived CDR1 and CDR2 are MNHEY and SMNVEV (reference sequence). The CDR3 loop spans 13 amino acids. The CDR3 nucleotides read TGTGCCAGCAGCCGGACAGGGGTTCACGAGCAGTACTTC. Translating gives CASSRTGVHEQYF.

The chain uses TRBV15 and TRBJ1-2; TRBD1 is a possible D gene (5 bases). The germline V gene has CDR1 LNHNV and CDR2 YYDKDF (reference sequence). The CDR3 contains 15 residues. V shed 1 base and J shed 8 bases, with 17 bases lying between them. DNA for the CDR3: TGTGCCACCAGCAGAGGCTCCGGGACGTTCATCGGCTACACCTTC. It specifies CATSRGSGTFIGYTF.

The rearrangement joins TRBV9 to TRBJ2-5; 8 nucleotides agree with TRBD2. Germline V CDR1 and CDR2: SGDLS, YYNGEE. The CDR3 runs 13 residues. Unmatched junction bases numbered 3, after V lost 3 bases and J lost 5 bases. Here the CDR3 reads CASSAGGDETQYF. DNA for the CDR3: TGTGCCAGCAGCGCCGGGGGGGACGAGACCCAGTACTTC.

This chain uses TRBV30 with TRBJ1-4; D is uncertain. The CDR3 has 14 amino acids. V lost 0 bases, J lost 8 bases, and 13 bases lay in between. Germline loops: CDR1 GTSNPN, CDR2 SVGIG (reference sequence). CDR3 DNA sequence: TGTGCCTGGAGTGTAGGGTCCGGTACCGAAAAACTGTTTTTT. The encoded protein is CAWSVGSGTEKLFF. Based on the CDR3 plus reference TRBV30 and TRBJ1-4, the full variable domain is SQTIHQWPATLVQPVGSPLSLECTVEGTSNPNLYWYRQAAGRGLQLLFYSVGIGQISSEVPQNLSASRPQDRQFILSSKKLLLSDSGFYLCAWSVGSGTEKLFFGSGTQLSVL.

This chain uses TRBV7-6 with TRBJ2-3; D possibly matches TRBD1 or TRBD2 (7 bases each). CDR3 length: 20 amino acids. Germline values: CDR1 SGHVS, CDR2 FNYEAQ. The V gene lost 0 bases and the J gene lost 4 bases, with 26 bases spanning the gap. The chain's CDR3 is CASSLAFFRGGADTSDTQYF. The CDR3 DNA sequence: TGTGCCAGCAGCTTAGCGTTCTTCAGGGGGGGGGCTGATACATCAGATACGCAGTATTTT.

The chain has TRBV11-3 and TRBJ2-2, with 10 bases that match TRBD2. The CDR3 is made up of 16 amino acids. The germline V gene encodes CDR1 SGHNT and CDR2 YENEEA. After removal of 5 bases from V and 4 bases from J, the junction contained 7 bases not matched to a gene. DNA of the CDR3: TGTGCCAGCAGCCTTTCTAGCGGGGGTGGCACCGGGGAGCTGTTTTTT. It specifies CASSLSSGGGTGELFF. Complete variable domain (other parts from reference TRBV11-3 and TRBJ2-2): EAGVVQSPRYKIIEKKQPVAFWCNPISGHNTLYWYLQNLGQGPELLIRYENEEAVDDSQLPKDRFSAERLKGVDSTLKIQPAELGDSAVYLCASSLSSGGGTGELFFGEGSRLTVL.

V gene TRBV5-1 combines with J gene TRBJ2-3, with D uncertain. CDR3 length: 12 amino acids. The germline gives CDR1 SGHRS, CDR2 YFSETQ. Trimming cost V 4 bases and J 0 bases, with 3 bases left between them. CDR3 nucleotides: TGCGCCAGCAGCCCGAGCACAGATACGCAGTATTTT. It translates to CASSPSTDTQYF.

V and J are TRBV6-2 or TRBV6-3 and TRBJ1-5; D is perhaps TRBD1 (5 bases). The V gene lost 4 bases and the J gene lost 4 bases, with 17 bases spanning the gap. The CDR3 runs 16 residues. Germline CDR1 reads MNHEY; CDR2 reads SVGEGT. The CDR3 DNA reads TGTGCCAGCAGTTCTAGGGACCTCAACCTTAATCAGCCCCAGCATTTT. Its protein product is CASSSRDLNLNQPQHF.

The V gene is TRBV5-1, the J gene TRBJ2-1; 8 bases line up with TRBD1. The V and J ends lost 3 bases and 4 bases, in that order; junction bases with no gene match: 9. The CDR3 extends over 16 amino acids. Germline V gene lookup returns CDR1 SGHRS and CDR2 YFSETQ. As DNA, the CDR3 is TGCGCCAGCAGCTCCCAGGGGGCCTCCCCTTACAATGAGCAGTTCTTC. It encodes CASSSQGASPYNEQFF. The full variable domain, in which reference TRBV5-1 and TRBJ2-1 provide the parts outside the CDR3, is KAGVTQTPRYLIKTRGQQVTLSCSPISGHRSVSWYQQTPGQGLQFLFEYFSETQRNKGNFPGRFSGRQFSNSRSEMNVSTLELGDSALYLCASSSQGASPYNEQFFGPGTRLTVL.

The CDR3 here is CSGRGAYEQYF. The DNA of the CDR3 is TGCAGTGGTCGGGGGGCCTACGAGCAGTACTTC. V and J are TRBV20-1 and TRBJ2-7; TRBD2 matches at 7 bases. With V trimmed by 7 bases and J by 2 bases, 2 bases remained unmatched. CDR3 length: 11 residues. The germline CDR1 and CDR2 sequences are DFQATT and SNEGSKA (reference sequence).

This clone was seen only a few times. This chain joins TRBV7-6 and TRBJ2-1, with 8 bases matching TRBD2. From germline, CDR1 is SGHVS and CDR2 FNYEAQ. Unmatched junction bases numbered 8, after V lost 4 bases and J lost 6 bases. The CDR3 runs 15 residues. The CDR3 region is CASSSTARGGNEQFF. Here the CDR3 DNA reads TGTGCCAGCAGCTCCACGGCACGGGGGGGCAATGAGCAGTTCTTC.